These T cell receptor beta chains were read from a single sample in a study of blood T cell repertoires in COVID-19. Only in-frame clones appear in the TCRdb table, and some are missing; sequencing was by immunoSEQ multiplex PCR. The table includes approximately 230,000 clones, 70% to 85% detected once. The sequenced material came from peripheral blood. These receptors all stem from a woman of 80 years or more with active or convalescent COVID-19. CDR3s leave out the opening cysteine and the closing phenylalanine or tryptophan. The D gene is left open where the match is weak.

d_gene	v_gene	CDR3aa
.	TRBV28	ASSLRQRNYGYT
.	TRBV6-1	ASREDSSGANVLT
TRBD1	TRBV5-1	ASSPGGANEQF
TRBD2	TRBV29-1	SVGPGTSIGSEQF
.	TRBV9	ASSVKGVDTQY
TRBD1	TRBV5-4	ATRQGLNTEAF
TRBD1	TRBV5-4	ASSLGQGESGYT
TRBD2	TRBV9	ASSVASGGTTDTQY
.	TRBV30	AWSGTSGGVSPLH
.	TRBV6-4	ASNPPCERVDDEQF
.	TRBV21-1	ASSKSHSRGKTYNEQF